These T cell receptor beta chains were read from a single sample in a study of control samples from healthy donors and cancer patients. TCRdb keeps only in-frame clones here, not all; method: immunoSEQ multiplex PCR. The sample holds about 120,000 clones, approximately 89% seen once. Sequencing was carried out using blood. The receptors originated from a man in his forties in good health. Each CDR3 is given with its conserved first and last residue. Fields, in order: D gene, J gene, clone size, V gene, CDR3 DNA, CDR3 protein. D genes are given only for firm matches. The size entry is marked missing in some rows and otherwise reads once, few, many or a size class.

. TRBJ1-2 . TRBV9 TGTGCCAGCAGCGTAGAGGGCAGGGGAGACTATGGCTACACCTTC CASSVEGRGDYGYTF
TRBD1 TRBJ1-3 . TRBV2 TGTGCCAGCACGCCGGGACAGGGCGGAAACACCATATATTTT CASTPGQGGNTIYF
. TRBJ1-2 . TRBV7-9 TGTGCCAGCAGCTTAAGGGTTTTAGATGGCTACACCTTC CASSLRVLDGYTF
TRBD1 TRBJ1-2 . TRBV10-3 TGTGCCATCAGTGCTACAGGGGAGGGCTACACCTTC CAISATGEGYTF
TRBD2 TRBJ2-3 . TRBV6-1 TGTGCCAGCAGTGAGAATAGCGGGGGGGCAGATACGCAGTATTTT CASSENSGGADTQYF
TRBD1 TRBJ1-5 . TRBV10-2 TGCGCCAGCAGTAACCCCGGGACAGATAGCAATCAGCCCCAGCATTTT CASSNPGTDSNQPQHF
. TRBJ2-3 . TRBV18 TGTGCCAGCTCACGGGGCCTTTTCACAGATACGCAGTATTTT CASSRGLFTDTQYF
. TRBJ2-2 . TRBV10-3 TGTGCCATCAGGGTCCTCGCCAGATCGAACACCGGGGAGCTGTTTTTT CAIRVLARSNTGELFF
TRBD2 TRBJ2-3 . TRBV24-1 TGTGCCACCAGTGATCAGGATAGCGGGGTACGCGATACGCAGTATTTT CATSDQDSGVRDTQYF
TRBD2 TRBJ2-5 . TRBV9 TGTGCCAGCAGCCCACTAGCGGGGATACGAGAGACCCAGTACTTC CASSPLAGIRETQYF
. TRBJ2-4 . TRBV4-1 TGCGCCAGCAGCCAAGTGGAGGGTACGGGGGAAAACATTCAGTACTTC CASSQVEGTGENIQYF
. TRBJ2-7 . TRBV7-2 TGTGCCAGCAGCTCCAGCATGCGGGGCTCCTACGAGCAGTACTTC CASSSSMRGSYEQYF
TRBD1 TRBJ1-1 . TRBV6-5 TGTGCCAGCAGTTACCGACAGGGAGCTAAGACTGAAGCTTTCTTT CASSYRQGAKTEAFF
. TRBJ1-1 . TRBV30 TGTGCCTGGAGTGTAATTTGGAACACTGAAGCTTTCTTT CAWSVIWNTEAFF
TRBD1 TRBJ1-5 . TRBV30 TGTGCCTGGAGTATCGGGACAGGGGGCAATCAGCCCCAGCATTTT CAWSIGTGGNQPQHF
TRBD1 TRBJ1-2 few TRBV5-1 TGCGCCAGCAGCTTGGAAGGGGGCACCCAGTATGGCTACACCTTC CASSLEGGTQYGYTF
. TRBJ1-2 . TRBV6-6 TGTGCCAGCAGTTCTGGGGAGGTGGGTGGCTACACCTTC CASSSGEVGGYTF
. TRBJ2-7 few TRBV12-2 TGTGCAACCAGACCCGGGACAGCCCTCGAGCAGTACTTC CATRPGTALEQYF
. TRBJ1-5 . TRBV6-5 TGTGCCAGCAGGGTTCCCAATCAGCCCCAGCATTTT CASRVPNQPQHF
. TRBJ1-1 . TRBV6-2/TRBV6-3 TGTGCCAGCAGCGATCCCGGAATGACAGTTGAAGCTTTCTTT CASSDPGMTVEAFF
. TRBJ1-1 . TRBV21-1 TGTGCCAGCAGCAAAGCTGAGGACCTGATCACTGAAGCTTTCTTT CASSKAEDLITEAFF
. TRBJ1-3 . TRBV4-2 TGTGCCAGCAGCCAAGATGGCGGGACTGGAAACACCATATATTTT CASSQDGGTGNTIYF
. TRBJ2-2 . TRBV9 TGTGCCAGCAGCGCGGGGGCTAAGGGGCGCTCCGGGGAGCTGTTTTTT CASSAGAKGRSGELFF
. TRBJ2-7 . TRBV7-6 TGTGCCAGCAGCTTATTGGCGGGGACTTCCTACGAGCAGTACTTC CASSLLAGTSYEQYF
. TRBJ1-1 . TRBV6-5 TGTGCCAGCAACAACCTGGGGGGTTTTGCTTTCTTT CASNNLGGFAFF
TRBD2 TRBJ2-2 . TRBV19 TGTGCCAGTAGTCCTAGCGGCGTTTCGTCCGGGGAGCTGTTTTTT CASSPSGVSSGELFF
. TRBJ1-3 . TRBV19 TGTGCCAGTAAAGAGAGAGGGGCCCCGGGACATCTCTCTGGAAACACCATATATTTT CASKERGAPGHLSGNTIYF
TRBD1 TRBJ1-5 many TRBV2 TGTGCCAGCAGTGTGACAGGGGGAAAAGGTCAGCCCCAGCATTTT CASSVTGGKGQPQHF
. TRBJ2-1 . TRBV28 TGTGCCAGCAGTCTGATAATTCGGGCTGGGGGGAATGAGCAGTTCTTC CASSLIIRAGGNEQFF
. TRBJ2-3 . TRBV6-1 TGTGCCAGCAGTGAACGGTATAGCTCCACAGATACGCAGTATTTT CASSERYSSTDTQYF
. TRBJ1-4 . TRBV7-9 TGTGCCAGCAGCTTAACCGGGCCCCGGGGGGAAAAACTGTTTTTT CASSLTGPRGEKLFF
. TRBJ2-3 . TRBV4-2 TGTGCCAGCAGCCAAGGGGGGGCGAGGTGGGGTAGCACAGATACGCAGTATTTT CASSQGGARWGSTDTQYF
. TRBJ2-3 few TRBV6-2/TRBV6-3 TGTGCCAGCAGTTACTCAGGGGGGGCCACAGATACGCAGTATTTT CASSYSGGATDTQYF
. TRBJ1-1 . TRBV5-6 TGTGCCAGCAGTCCGTCGGGGGTCACTGAAGCTTTCTTT CASSPSGVTEAFF
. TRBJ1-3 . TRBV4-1 TGCGCCAGCAGCCAAGATCGTCCGGGGGCTGGAAACACCATATATTTT CASSQDRPGAGNTIYF
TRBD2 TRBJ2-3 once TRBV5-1 TGCGCCAGCAGCGTACTACTGCGGGGGGCTGCAGATACGCAGTATTTT CASSVLLRGAADTQYF
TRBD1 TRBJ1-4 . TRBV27 TGTGCCAGCAGCGCCGGGACAGGGGGCGGAAAACTGTTTTTT CASSAGTGGGKLFF
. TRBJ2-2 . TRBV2 TGTGCCAGCAGTGAATACCTCACCGGGGAGCTGTTTTTT CASSEYLTGELFF
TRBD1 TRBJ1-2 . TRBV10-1 TGCGCCAGCAGTGAGTCAAAAACAGGGGGCTATGGCTACACCTTC CASSESKTGGYGYTF
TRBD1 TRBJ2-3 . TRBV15 TGTGCCACCAGCTGGAGACAGGGGACCACAGATACGCAGTATTTT CATSWRQGTTDTQYF
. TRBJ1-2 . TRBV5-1 TGCGCCAGCAGCTTGGAAGGCATACCTCGCGATGGCTACACCTTC CASSLEGIPRDGYTF
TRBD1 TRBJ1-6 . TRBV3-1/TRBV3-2 TGTGCCAGCAGCCAAGGCAGGGGGAATTCACCCCTCCACTTT CASSQGRGNSPLHF
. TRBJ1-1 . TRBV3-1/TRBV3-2 TGTGCCAGCAGCCAAGTCCTAAACACTGAAGCTTTCTTT CASSQVLNTEAFF
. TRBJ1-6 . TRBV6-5 TGTGCCAGCAGTTCAACCGATAGGGAAATTAATTCACCCCTCCACTTT CASSSTDREINSPLHF
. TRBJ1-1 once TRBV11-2 TGTGCCAGCAGCTTAGGTATTTTGACTGAAGCTTTCTTT CASSLGILTEAFF
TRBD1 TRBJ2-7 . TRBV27 TGTGCCAGCAGTTTATTTGGGGACAGGGCATTCTACGAGCAGTACTTC CASSLFGDRAFYEQYF
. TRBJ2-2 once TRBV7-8 TGTGCCAGCAGCCTCCGGACCGAGGAGCTGTTTTTT CASSLRTEELFF
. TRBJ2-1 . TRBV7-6 TGTGCCAGCAGCTTACTCGCACAGAACAATGAGCAGTTCTTC CASSLLAQNNEQFF
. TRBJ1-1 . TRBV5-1 TGCGCCAGCAGAGAAGGGCCAAACACTGAAGCTTTCTTT CASREGPNTEAFF
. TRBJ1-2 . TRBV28 TGTGCCAGCAGCCCCGACAGCTATGGCTACACCTTC CASSPDSYGYTF
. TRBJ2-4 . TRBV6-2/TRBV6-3 TGTGCCAGCAGCTCACTGGGGGAGGCCAAAAACATTCAGTACTTC CASSSLGEAKNIQYF
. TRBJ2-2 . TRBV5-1 TGCGCCAGCAGCTTCGAAGCCGGGGAGCTGTTTTTT CASSFEAGELFF